The clone carrying this TCR beta chain showed up just a few times. No antigen is known for it. The data stem from a study of a mutant IDH1 vaccine in newly diagnosed glioma. Findings of the study overall: A vaccine-induced immune response developed in approximately 94% of the patients.

The protocol was immunoSEQ multiplex PCR, while the TCRdb copy is restricted to in-frame clones and leaves out a portion. The data show approximately 20,000 clones, with over 75% seen just once and 5.4% held by the top ten. This CDR3 has 16 residues. The V and J ends lost 0 bases and 1 base, in that order; junction bases with no gene match: 5. The germline CDR1 and CDR2 sequences are SGHTA and FQGNSA. Time point of the sample: baseline, week 1 (first vaccination visit). Treatment noted: pre-vaccination baseline after standard-of-care therapy. Diagnosis in the donors showed new WHO grade 3 or 4 astrocytomas that were IDH1-mutant and ATRX-lost.

The TCR sequence derives from a man aged 40-49 years with glioma. The chain links TRBV7-2 to TRBJ1-1, with 7 bases matching TRBD1. The sample consisted of PBMCs, taken from a glioma patient treated with radiotherapy, temozolomide or both. Here the CDR3 reads CASSLAEGARNTEAFF. DNA for the CDR3: TGTGCCAGCAGCTTAGCGGAGGGGGCTCGGAACACTGAAGCTTTCTTT.